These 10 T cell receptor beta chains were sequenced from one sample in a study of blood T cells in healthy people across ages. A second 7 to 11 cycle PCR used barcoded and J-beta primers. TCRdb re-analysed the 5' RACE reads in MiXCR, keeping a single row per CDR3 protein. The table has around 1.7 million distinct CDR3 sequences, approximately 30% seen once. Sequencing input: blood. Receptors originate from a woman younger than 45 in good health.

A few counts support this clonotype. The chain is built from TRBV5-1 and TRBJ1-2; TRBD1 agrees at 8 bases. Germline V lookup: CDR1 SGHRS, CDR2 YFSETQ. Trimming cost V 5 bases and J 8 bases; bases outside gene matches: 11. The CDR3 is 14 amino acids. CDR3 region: CASRTGQGSYGYTF. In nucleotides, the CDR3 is TGCGCCAGCAGAACAGGACAGGGTTCTTACGGCTACACCTTC.

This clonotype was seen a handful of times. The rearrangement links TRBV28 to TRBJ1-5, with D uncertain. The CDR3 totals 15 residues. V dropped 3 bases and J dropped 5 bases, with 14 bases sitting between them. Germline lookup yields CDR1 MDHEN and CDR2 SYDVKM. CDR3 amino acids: CASSFGRRGHQPQHF. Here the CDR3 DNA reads TGTGCCAGCAGTTTTGGGCGCCGAGGGCATCAGCCCCAGCATTTT.

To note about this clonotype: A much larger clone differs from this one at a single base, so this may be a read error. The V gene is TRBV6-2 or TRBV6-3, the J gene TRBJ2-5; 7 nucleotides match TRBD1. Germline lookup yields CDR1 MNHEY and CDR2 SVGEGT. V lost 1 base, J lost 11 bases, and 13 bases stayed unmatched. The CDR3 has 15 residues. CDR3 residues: CASSYLGQSPKEQYF. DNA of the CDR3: TGTGCCAGCAGTTACTTGGGACAGTCCCCCAAGGAGCAGTACTTC.

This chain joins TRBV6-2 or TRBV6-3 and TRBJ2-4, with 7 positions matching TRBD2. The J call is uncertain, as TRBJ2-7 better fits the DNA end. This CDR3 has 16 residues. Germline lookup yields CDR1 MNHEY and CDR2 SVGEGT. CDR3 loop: CASSYELSGVASEQYF. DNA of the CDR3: TGTGCCAGCAGTTACGAGTTGAGCGGGGTAGCGTCCGAGCAGTACTTC.

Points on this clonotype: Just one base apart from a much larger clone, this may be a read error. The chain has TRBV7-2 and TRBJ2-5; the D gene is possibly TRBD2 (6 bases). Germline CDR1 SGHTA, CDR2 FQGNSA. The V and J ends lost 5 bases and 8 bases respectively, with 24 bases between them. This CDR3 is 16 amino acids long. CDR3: CASSRRLTGVGDTQYF. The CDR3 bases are TGTGCCAGCAGCCGACGACTAACGGGAGTGGGAGATACCCAGTACTTC.

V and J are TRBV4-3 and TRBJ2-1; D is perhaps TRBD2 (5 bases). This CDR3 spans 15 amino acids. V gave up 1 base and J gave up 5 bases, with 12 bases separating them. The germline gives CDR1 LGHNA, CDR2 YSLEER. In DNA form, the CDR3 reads TGCGCCAGCAGCCAAGGTACGGGGAGTAACAATGAGCAGTTCTTC. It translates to CASSQGTGSNNEQFF.

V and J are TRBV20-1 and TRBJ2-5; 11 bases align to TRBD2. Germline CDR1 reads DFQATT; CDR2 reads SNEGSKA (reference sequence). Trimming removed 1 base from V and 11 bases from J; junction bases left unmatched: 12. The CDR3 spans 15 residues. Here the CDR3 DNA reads TGCAGTGCTAGAGTTCTAGCGGGAGGCAACAATGAGCAGTACTTC. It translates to CSARVLAGGNNEQYF.

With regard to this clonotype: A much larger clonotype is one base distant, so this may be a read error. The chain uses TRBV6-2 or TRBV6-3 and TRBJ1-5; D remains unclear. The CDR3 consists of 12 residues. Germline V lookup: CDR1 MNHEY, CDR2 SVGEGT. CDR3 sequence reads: CAGSYGPDPQHF. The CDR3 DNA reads TGTGCCGGCAGTTACGGGCCCGACCCCCAGCATTTT.

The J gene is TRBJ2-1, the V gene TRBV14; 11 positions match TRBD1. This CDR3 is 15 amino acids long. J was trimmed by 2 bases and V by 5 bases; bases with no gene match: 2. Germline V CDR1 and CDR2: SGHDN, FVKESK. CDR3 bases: TGTGCCAGCAGCGGACAGGGGGCGACCTACAATGAGCAGTTCTTC. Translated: CASSGQGATYNEQFF.

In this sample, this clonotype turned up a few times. CDR3 in DNA: TGCAGTGCCAGAACCCGGGACCATGCCCTTCCCGAGCAGTACTTC. Amino acids: CSARTRDHALPEQYF. V and J are TRBV20-1 and TRBJ2-7; D tentatively reads TRBD1 or TRBD2 (5 bases each). The CDR3 extends over 15 amino acids. CDR1 is DFQATT, CDR2 SNEGSKA, per germline (reference sequence). The germline V and J ends were trimmed by 6 bases and 6 bases, with 24 bases remaining between them.